The sequence of this TCR beta chain was determined in a study of T cell changes during pregnancy in multiple sclerosis (dated by TCRdb to between 2017 and 2020). The study in broad terms: Changes in the T cell repertoire over the course of pregnancy were examined in this study in women with multiple sclerosis.

From V the trimming removes 4 bases and from J it removes 3 bases, while the gene matches leave 4 bases of the junction unaccounted for. From its cysteine to its phenylalanine, the CDR3 spans 14 amino acids. This entry keeps only the CDR3 DNA: 42 bases, framed from base 1. Taken from the germline V gene (reference sequence), the CDR1 and CDR2 loops are LNHDA and SQIVND. Receptor amplification or capture employed the immunoSEQ multiplex PCR assay. The immuneACCESS repertoire file appears here via TCRdb, limited to in-frame rearrangements. These files lack a portion of the clones; in checked studies, under half of the deficit traces to unresolved V genes, and the cause of the others is not known. Present in this sample are some 60,000 clones, roughly nine tenths of which were seen just once. The top ten constitute 0.65% to 1% of the sample. About this clone: Its antigen remains unidentified. Base qualities are not at hand, and no much larger clone is one base apart.

The sequences come from peripheral blood, collected before pregnancy. The source is a female donor with multiple sclerosis, enrolled in a pregnancy study. The chain couples TRBV19 to TRBJ1-2, and 8 junctional nucleotides match TRBD1. The sequenced DNA is TGTGCCAGTAGTACCAACAGGGGGGACTATGGCTACACCTTC. Its translation is CASSTNRGDYGYTF.